One sample yielded the 24 T cell receptor beta chains listed below, sequenced in a study of cytomegalovirus exposure and HLA in healthy donors (dated by TCRdb to about 2017). Preparation of the library involved the immunoSEQ multiplex PCR assay. The multiplex PCR relied on a mix of 60 forward primers for TCR Vbeta segments and 13 reverse primers for TCR Jbeta segments. TCRdb provides this immuneACCESS table in a form limited to in-frame rearrangements. Some clones are lacking; in checked studies, under half of them reflect an unresolved V gene, and why the rest are absent is not known. The sample profile shows about 130,000 clones; roughly 9.6% of them were found once. The top ten clones comprise roughly 6.4% of the sample. Sequencing was performed on PBMCs. The receptors originated from a woman aged 40 to 55 in good health and CMV-seropositive.

This clone was detected only a few times. The V gene is TRBV7-2, the J gene TRBJ2-3, with 7 bases identical to TRBD1. Germline V gene lookup returns CDR1 SGHTA and CDR2 FQGNSA. CDR3 length: 14 residues. The V gene end was trimmed by 5 bases and the J gene end by 4 bases; junction bases not matched to a gene: 6. CDR3 loop: CASSTRQGPDTQYF. For the CDR3, the DNA is TGTGCCAGCAGCACTCGACAGGGCCCAGATACGCAGTATTTT.

V is TRBV6-4 and J is TRBJ2-5; D may be TRBD2 (5 bases). The V gene's germline CDR1 is MRHNA and CDR2 SNTAGT. The CDR3 length is 13 residues. The V gene lost 8 bases and the J gene lost 1 base, with 11 bases spanning the gap. CDR3: CASVPGSQETQYF. For the CDR3, the DNA is TGTGCCAGCGTCCCGGGATCCCAAGAGACCCAGTACTTC.

This clone was recorded a few times. The chain has TRBV2 and TRBJ1-1; D might be TRBD1 (6 bases). The CDR3 has 14 amino acids. Trimming took 4 bases from V and 4 from J, leaving 13 bases between them. Germline loops: CDR1 SNHLY, CDR2 FYNNEI. The DNA for the CDR3 is TGTGCCAGCAGTGCGACAGGCCCGGGCACTGAAGCTTTCTTT. Its protein product is CASSATGPGTEAFF.

Only a few counts were recorded for this clone. The J gene is TRBJ1-1, the V gene TRBV6-5; 7 bases match TRBD1. V lost 6 bases to trimming and J lost 3 bases; unmatched junction nucleotides: 7. Germline V gene lookup returns CDR1 MNHEY and CDR2 SVGAGI. The CDR3 contains 14 residues. DNA of the CDR3: TGTGCCAGCAGACTAACAGGGGTATACACTGAAGCTTTCTTT. This codes for CASRLTGVYTEAFF.

The chain uses TRBV19 and TRBJ1-1; D is unresolved. The germline V gene encodes CDR1 LNHDA and CDR2 SQIVND (reference sequence). Between the trimmed V and J ends, which lost 5 bases and 1 base, there was a span of 11 bases. CDR3 length: 14 residues. The CDR3 region is CASSLGRKNTEAFF. For the CDR3, the DNA is TGTGCCAGTAGTCTAGGCAGGAAGAACACTGAAGCTTTCTTT.

The sample holds a few counts of this clone. The V call is TRBV2, the J call TRBJ2-2, with 7 bases aligning to TRBD2. CDR3 length: 17 amino acids. In germline, CDR1 is SNHLY, CDR2 FYNNEI. V gave up 7 bases and J gave up 4 bases; unmatched junction bases: 15. CDR3 nucleotides: TGTGCCAGCACCACATTCGGACTAGGGACCCGCACCGGGGAGCTGTTTTTT. The encoded protein is CASTTFGLGTRTGELFF.

This clone was counted between two and nine times. V gene TRBV29-1 combines with J gene TRBJ1-1; 11 bases are a match to TRBD1. The CDR3 is 14 residues long. CDR1 and CDR2 from the germline V gene are SQVTM and ANQGSEA. V was clipped by 7 bases and J by 6 bases; unmatched bases: 10. DNA for the CDR3: TGCAGCGCCAGTCCGGGGGACAGGGGGGCTGAAGCTTTCTTT. Encoded protein: CSASPGDRGAEAFF.

This clone came up a few times. V gene TRBV5-6 combines with J gene TRBJ1-2; D is unresolved. The length of the CDR3 is 12 residues. V lost 1 base, J lost 8 bases, and 9 bases lay in between. Germline assignment: CDR1 SGHDT and CDR2 YYEEEE. In DNA form, the CDR3 reads TGTGCCAGCAGCTTGCGGGAGATGGGCTACACCTTC. Amino acid sequence: CASSLREMGYTF.

The genes are TRBV18 and TRBJ2-1; D ambiguous. Germline V CDR1 and CDR2: KGHSH, LQKENI. The CDR3 has 12 amino acids. The V end lost 4 bases, the J end lost 9 bases, and 10 bases lay between the germline ends. The CDR3 reads CASSLPPGEQFF. CDR3 DNA sequence: TGTGCCAGCTCACTCCCACCGGGTGAGCAGTTCTTC.

The chain links TRBV6-5 to TRBJ2-1; 8 nucleotides align to TRBD2. The CDR3 loop spans 14 amino acids. Germline-derived CDR1 and CDR2 are MNHEY and SVGAGI. Germline trimming cut 6 bases from V and 5 bases from J; bases unmatched to any gene: 6. CDR3 sequence: CASSLPGLDNEQFF. The CDR3 DNA reads as TGTGCCAGCAGCCTCCCGGGACTAGACAATGAGCAGTTCTTC.

The chain couples TRBV4-2 to TRBJ1-4; a possible D gene is TRBD1 (6 bases). Germline V CDR1 and CDR2: LGHNA, YNFKEQ. There are 15 residues in the CDR3. V dropped 1 base and J dropped 6 bases, with 12 bases sitting between them. CDR3 nucleotide sequence: TGTGCCAGCAGCCAAGTAAGGCAGGGGTATGAAAAACTGTTTTTT. It encodes CASSQVRQGYEKLFF.

This chain joins TRBV19 and TRBJ2-2; weak D call: TRBD1 (5 bases). The ends were cut back, 6 bases at V and 4 bases at J, with 12 bases in the middle. This CDR3 is built from 14 residues. From germline, CDR1 is LNHDA and CDR2 SQIVND (reference sequence). The CDR3 here is CASSLDRRTGELFF. Written as DNA, the CDR3 is TGTGCCAGTAGCCTCGACAGACGCACCGGGGAGCTGTTTTTT.

This clone was seen a few times. The chain combines TRBV15 with TRBJ2-7; D not certain. Germline CDR1 and CDR2: LNHNV and YYDKDF (reference sequence). There are 13 residues in the CDR3. V was cut by 1 base and J by 3 bases, with 7 bases left in between. This CDR3 is CATSRGSNYEQYF. As DNA, the CDR3 is TGTGCCACCAGCAGAGGAAGCAACTACGAGCAGTACTTC.

The rearrangement uses TRBV7-8 and TRBJ1-5, with TRBD1 matching over 8 bases. With V trimmed by 5 bases and J by 1 base, 1 base remained unmatched. CDR3 length: 14 residues. From germline, CDR1 is SGHVS and CDR2 FQNEAQ. CDR3: CASSTGGSNQPQHF. For the CDR3, the DNA is TGTGCCAGCAGCACAGGGGGGAGCAATCAGCCCCAGCATTTT. Looking up the rest from reference TRBV7-8 and TRBJ1-5 gives the full variable domain: GAGVSQSPRYKVAKRGQDVALRCDPISGHVSLFWYQQALGQGPEFLTYFQNEAQLDKSGLPSDRFFAERPEGSVSTLKIQRTQQEDSAVYLCASSTGGSNQPQHFGDGTRLSIL.

This clone came up a few times. The rearrangement joins TRBV5-1 to TRBJ2-3, with D unresolved. Germline CDR1 and CDR2: SGHRS and YFSETQ. This CDR3 spans 13 amino acids. Trimming took off 0 bases at V and 7 bases at J, with 9 bases between the two ends. The CDR3 nucleotides read TGCGCCAGCAGCTTGGTTGGGCTAAATACGCAGTATTTT. This encodes CASSLVGLNTQYF.

The V and J genes are TRBV2 and TRBJ1-1, with TRBD1 matching over 8 bases. Germline trimming cut 1 base from V and 9 bases from J; bases unmatched to any gene: 7. This CDR3 comprises 14 residues. The V gene's germline CDR1 is SNHLY and CDR2 FYNNEI. CDR3 bases: TGTGCCAGCAGTGAAGTAGGACAGGGTATAAAAGCTTTCTTT. Its translation is CASSEVGQGIKAFF.

This clone has just a few counts. The rearrangement joins TRBV6-4 to TRBJ1-1, with a tentative D call TRBD1 (6 bases). This CDR3 is built from 13 residues. V dropped 6 bases and J dropped 4 bases, with 12 bases sitting between them. Germline lookup yields CDR1 MRHNA and CDR2 SNTAGT. The DNA of the CDR3 is TGTGCCAGCAGACAGGGTCGGAGCACTGAAGCTTTCTTT. Translation: CASRQGRSTEAFF.

The chain carries TRBV29-1 and TRBJ1-2; 8 bases are a match to TRBD1. Germline V CDR1 and CDR2: SQVTM, ANQGSEA. V lost 6 bases to trimming and J lost 4 bases; unmatched junction nucleotides: 1. The CDR3 loop spans 11 amino acids. The CDR3 loop reads CSVGTGYGYTF. Written as DNA, the CDR3 is TGCAGCGTAGGGACAGGCTATGGCTACACCTTC.

In this sample, this clone turned up a few times. The CDR3, as DNA: TGTGCCAGCAGCTTCAGTTCAGGGGTGCCTGAAGCTTTCTTT. Translating it yields CASSFSSGVPEAFF. The chain combines TRBV13 with TRBJ1-1; maybe TRBD1 (6 bases). V lost 3 bases to trimming and J lost 6 bases, with 14 bases between them. The CDR3 is made up of 14 amino acids. Germline V gene lookup returns CDR1 PRHDT and CDR2 FYEKMQ (reference sequence).

V usage is TRBV4-3 and J usage is TRBJ2-2; TRBD1 aligns across 10 bases. CDR3 length: 17 residues. Germline lookup yields CDR1 LGHNA and CDR2 YSLEER. V shed 4 bases, J shed 2 bases, and the junction held 7 bases outside the gene matches. CDR3 bases: TGCGCCAGCAGCCTACTCGGGACAGGGGTTAACACCGGGGAGCTGTTTTTT. It specifies CASSLLGTGVNTGELFF.

The table lists this clone with a few counts. This sequence joins TRBV2 and TRBJ1-5; D may be TRBD1 (6 bases). Germline loops: CDR1 SNHLY, CDR2 FYNNEI. V was clipped by 5 bases and J by 4 bases, with 15 bases between them. The CDR3 totals 15 residues. The CDR3 nucleotides read TGTGCCAGCAGTCGACAGGCCCCTACGAATCAGCCCCAGCATTTT. Protein sequence: CASSRQAPTNQPQHF.

This chain uses TRBV4-1 with TRBJ1-6, with D hard to call. Trimming took 1 base from V and 10 from J, leaving 5 bases between them. CDR1 and CDR2 (germline): MGHRA, YSYEKL. The CDR3 has 12 residues. CDR3 amino acids: CASSQVLSPLHF. Written as DNA, the CDR3 is TGCGCCAGCAGCCAAGTTCTATCACCCCTCCACTTT.

This clone was observed a handful of times. This rearrangement joins TRBV7-9 to TRBJ1-1, with D tentatively TRBD1 (5 bases). Germline CDR1 and CDR2: SEHNR and FQNEAQ (reference sequence). The length of the CDR3 is 15 residues. V dropped 3 bases and J dropped 1 base, with 12 bases sitting between them. The CDR3 DNA follows: TGTGCCAGCAGCTTGTTCCATGGGGCGAACACTGAAGCTTTCTTT. Translating it yields CASSLFHGANTEAFF.

The chain recombines TRBV18 with TRBJ1-3; no reliable D call. Trimming removed 5 bases from V and 0 bases from J, with 11 bases in between. CDR3 length: 15 residues. Germline CDR1 is KGHSH and CDR2 is LQKENI. CDR3 region: CASSYLVGSGNTIYF. CDR3 DNA sequence: TGTGCCAGCTCATACCTGGTCGGCTCTGGAAACACCATATATTTT.